Below, one TCR beta chain is given with its context. Its antigen remains unknown. This entry belongs to a study of T cell responses to AZD1222 COVID-19 vaccine. About the research overall: Doses given second, at about 4 or about 12 weeks, were pooled. Overall study results and limits: Clonal diversity may have been underestimated in mostly white British donors. Scientists sampled the repertoires only once the peak T cell response had passed.

The assay was immunoSEQ multiplex PCR, and TCRdb's table has in-frame clones only and misses some. The data hold under 150,000 clones, with more than 85% observed a single time. From germline, CDR1 is LNHDA and CDR2 SQIVND (reference sequence). The ends lost 6 bases at V and 6 bases at J; junction bases unmatched: 7. The CDR3 consists of 14 residues. The sample in question was peripheral blood, obtained on day 0 of AZD1222 vaccination. The receptor was derived from an adult in good health. V is TRBV19 and J is TRBJ2-1, with TRBD2 identical over 8 bases. CDR3 residues: CASRGTRGVNEQFF. The CDR3 DNA is TGTGCCAGTAGGGGGACTAGGGGGGTCAATGAGCAGTTCTTC.